This T cell receptor beta chain was found in a study of cytomegalovirus exposure and HLA in healthy donors (dated by TCRdb to about 2017). For context, the study as a whole: According to an earlier analysis of 587 of the donors, some 170 million T cells yielded 117 million unique TCR beta sequences and about 300 Gb of sequence data. To predict cytomegalovirus infection status, the study brought together high-throughput TCR immunosequencing, statistical association of individual TCRs with disease status, and machine learning. Donor age, sex, ethnicity and CMV serostatus were compiled alongside the repertoire data. All discovery cohort repertoires had been generated on a single sequencing platform. Several DR-DQ haplotypes were treated as single units for association and clustering because of strong linkage in the cohort. Both class I and class II loci were covered by HLA typing, at four-digit resolution. To decide whether each TCR beta V gene segment behaved as functional or pseudogenic, an earlier analysis of approximately 600 of the donors relied on high-throughput TCR beta sequencing. Typing coverage differed by locus: A, B, C, DRB1 and DQB1 were typed in about 629-640 donors, DQA1 in about 500, DPA1 in around 580, and DPB1 in 450 to 490. A later genetic analysis took genome-wide SNP genotypes for about three fifths of the 666 donors and used that subset as a discovery cohort. To study patterns of TCR occurrence, a later analysis re-analyzed previously published TCR beta repertoires from several hundred donors and added high-resolution HLA genotyping. Rather than using new phenotypic data, the later analysis identified candidate immune exposures from TCR beta sequences and from how often those sequences occurred across donors. The study was designed to test whether signatures of past pathogen exposure could be identified by cataloging public T cell receptors. Among about 360 genotyped donors of the cohort, an average of 235,054 unique TCR beta nucleotide sequences were sequenced per donor, around 18% of them non-productive. Of the roughly 400 genotyped donors, roughly 85% fell in the genetic ancestry cluster associated with self-reported Caucasian donors. An early release covering roughly 600 HLA-typed donors comprised about 320 gigabases of sequencing data and tens of millions of unique TCR sequences. In addition to the first cohort of 500 to 850 subjects, a separate validation cohort of 100 to 150 different subjects was used. The study profiled the T cell repertoires of 500 to 800 subjects by immunosequencing and related them to cytomegalovirus serostatus. Summary of the overall study and its limitations: Immune exposure information for the cohort was limited to CMV serostatus. In an earlier analysis of about 600 of the donors, most TCR beta V segments appeared in productive rearrangements about 87% or about 30% of the time, broadly matching IMGT annotations. HLA typing was unavailable for some donors at each locus, so association tests used only the typed subset. The earlier analysis of approximately 590 of the donors excluded approximately 15 rarely observed V segments, including chromosome 9 orphons, because counts were too low. According to a later analysis, TCR association rates differed among HLA loci, with DRB1 alleles showing the most associated TCRs and HLA-C alleles showing the fewest. According to the authors, the approach could potentially be generalized to other disease states and immunological phenotypes. The classifier was reported to diagnose cytomegalovirus status with high specificity and sensitivity in both the original and validation cohorts. A cluster of highly shared sequence variants was judged likely to be a technical artifact of the sequencing pipeline. Across donors, most TCR sequences were observed very rarely, whereas some public TCRs were present in many individuals. In a later genetic analysis, fewer N-insertions in productive TCRs were reported among donors in an Asian-associated ancestry cluster than the roughly 640-donor mean. A further reported finding was that TCR beta sequences accurately predicted the HLA-A and HLA-B alleles for most subjects in the first cohort. Linkage disequilibrium might explain the correlated functional status among segregating V segments, but an unknown experimental factor could not be ruled out. The presence/absence analyses assumed that sequencing depth was roughly uniform across donors, and that assumption may not be true. A later analysis associated about 17,000 TCR beta sequences with specific HLA alleles at a false discovery rate of 0.05. A later analysis found that HLA-associated TCR beta chains were more clonally expanded and had lower generation probabilities than equally common non-associated chains. Because the 87-base-pair reads could not distinguish some IMGT-functional V segments, including TRBV6-2 and TRBV6-3, those segments were excluded. Three of the identified cytomegalovirus-associated TCR beta chains were confirmed in vitro to be specific for cytomegalovirus antigens. According to a later analysis, most CMV-associated TCR beta chains appeared to be HLA-restricted, and the HLA associations seemed to be driven largely by CMV exposure. V-gene and J-gene trimming of TCR beta chains was associated with a missense DCLRE1C variant in a later genetic analysis, and the association was replicated in an independent cohort. Strong co-occurrence of HLA alleles, especially DR and DQ, made assigning TCR associations to individual alleles difficult. This cohort had only TCR beta chains sequenced, and the lack of alpha or paired-chain data limited which features could be detected. According to a later analysis, parvovirus B19, influenza, CMV and Epstein-Barr virus appeared linked to several top co-occurrence clusters. The study gave a list of about 150 TCR beta chains associated with cytomegalovirus.

This clone occurred a few times. No cognate antigen has been identified for it. The sample holds no much larger clone one base away, and base qualities are not on file. V sheds 10 bases and J sheds 2 bases, leaving 17 bases between their ends. The CDR3, cysteine through phenylalanine, is 14 amino acids long. Solely the CDR3 DNA is kept, with 42 bases framed from the first base. The germline V gene specifies MNHEY as CDR1 and SVGAGI as CDR2. Receptor libraries were prepared by the immunoSEQ multiplex PCR assay. For the multiplex PCR, a mixture combining 60 forward primers for TCR Vbeta segments and 13 reverse primers for TCR Jbeta segments was used. A multiplex PCR assay on genomic DNA amplified the CDR3 region of rearranged TCR beta genes. The amplified TCR beta libraries were sequenced on the Illumina HiSeq System as 87-base-pair reads. Concerning the study's data processing: In a later analysis, around 80 million unique TCR beta chains were counted across the 650 to 700 repertoires, and roughly 9.9 million of these chains were shared by at least two donors. Raw reads were error-corrected and collapsed into unique sequences with a nearest-neighbor algorithm that merged closely related sequences to remove PCR and sequencing errors. Alignment of CDR3 sequences to IMGT reference sequences was used to assign V, D and J gene segments. Each retained sequence needed at least a six-nucleotide match to both a V gene segment and a J gene segment. A rearrangement was called productive if the CDR3 had no stop codons and remained in frame with V and J, and every other rearrangement was called non-productive. Following IMGT convention, CDR3 was defined as the stretch from the second conserved V-encoded cysteine to the conserved J-encoded phenylalanine. Sequences without an unambiguous match to a single V gene segment were excluded from the earlier analysis of several hundred of the donors. In an earlier analysis of some 590 of the donors, a V segment was called functional when productive rearrangements were above 56.7%, and segregating when the standard deviation between donors exceeded 5%. A statistical classification framework was built to diagnose cytomegalovirus status from the catalog of TCR beta chain sequences. V and J gene assignment, in a later analysis, came from comparing TCR nucleotide sequences with IMGT/GENE-DB human TR gene sequences. In a later analysis, CDR3 sequences and most-parsimonious VDJ recombination scenarios were assigned using the TCRdist pipeline. In a later analysis, each TCR beta chain was defined by its CDR3 amino acid sequence together with its V-gene family, and reads lacking a unique V-gene family were excluded. To address suspected cross-contamination and a sequencing artifact, a later analysis removed under 600 highly shared, low-generation-probability nucleotide sequences. For each public chain, a later analysis derived a clonal expansion index from normalized ranks of inferred template counts within each repertoire. A later analysis computed generation probabilities with a VDJ recombination model fitted to out-of-frame rearrangements, and checked the results against IGoR. In a later analysis, TCR-TCR, TCR-HLA and TCR-CMV co-occurrence was scored with hypergeometric tests, and a repertoire-size bias correction was applied to TCR pairs. To estimate false discovery rates, a later analysis permuted the HLA or CMV assignments 20 times. In a later analysis, co-occurring TCRs were grouped using DBSCAN, with TCRdist sequence similarity added in when clustering inside HLA-allele-positive subsets. Co-occurrence clustering excluded repertoires with fewer than 30,000 or more than 120,000 public chains, plus five with anomalous nucleotide sharing. TCRdb's version of the immuneACCESS table is confined to in-frame rearrangements and falls short of the full clone set. An unresolved V gene accounts for under half of the shortfall where checked; the remainder is of unknown origin. V and J calls and clone size follow that table, whereas D and trimming were derived from the DNA. In all, the sample holds under 200,000 clones, and about three quarters of those were seen once. Clones ranked in the top ten supply 0.7% to 0.85% of the sample.

The cohort consisted of 666 healthy bone marrow donors. At the time of sampling, every cohort member was nominally healthy, though immune exposures that went unrecorded were likely present. The donor was CMV seronegative and was included in the group of approximately 350 seronegative cohort members. A peripheral blood sample was collected from each donor, and TCR beta sequencing was performed on peripheral blood mononuclear cells. The Qiagen DNeasy Blood Extraction Kit was used to extract genomic DNA from the blood cell samples. The rearrangement joined TRBV6-5 to TRBJ1-2; the D segment could be TRBD1, given 5 matching bases. This receptor was identified in a female donor in good health and CMV-seronegative. Sequencing used PBMCs. The bases are TGTGCCACCCGACAGCGACGACAGAACTATGGCTACACCTTC. Its protein is CATRQRRQNYGYTF.